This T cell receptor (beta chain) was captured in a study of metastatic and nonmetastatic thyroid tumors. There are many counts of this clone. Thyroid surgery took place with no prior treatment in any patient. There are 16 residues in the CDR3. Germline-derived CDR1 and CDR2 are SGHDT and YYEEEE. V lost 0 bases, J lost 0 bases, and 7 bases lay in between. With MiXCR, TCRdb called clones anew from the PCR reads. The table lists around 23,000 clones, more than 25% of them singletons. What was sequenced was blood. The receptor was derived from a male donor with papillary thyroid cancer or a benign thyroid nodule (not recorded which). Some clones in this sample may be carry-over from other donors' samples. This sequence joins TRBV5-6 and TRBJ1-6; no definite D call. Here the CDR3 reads CASSLEGSSYNSPLHF. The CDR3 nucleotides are TGTGCCAGCAGCTTGGAGGGCTCCTCCTATAATTCACCCCTCCACTTT.